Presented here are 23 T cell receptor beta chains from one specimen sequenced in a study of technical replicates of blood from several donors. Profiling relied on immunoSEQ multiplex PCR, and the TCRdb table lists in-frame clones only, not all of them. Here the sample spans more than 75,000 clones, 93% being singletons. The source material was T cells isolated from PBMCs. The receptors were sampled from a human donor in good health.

CDR3 region: CASSNPGGLTYEQYF. CDR3 DNA sequence: TGTGCCAGTAGTAATCCGGGGGGGCTAACCTACGAGCAGTACTTC. The chain couples TRBV19 to TRBJ2-7, with TRBD2 identical over 8 bases. V shed 4 bases and J 2 bases; nucleotides not matched to a gene: 7. The CDR3 length is 15 residues. The germline gives CDR1 LNHDA, CDR2 SQIVND (reference sequence).

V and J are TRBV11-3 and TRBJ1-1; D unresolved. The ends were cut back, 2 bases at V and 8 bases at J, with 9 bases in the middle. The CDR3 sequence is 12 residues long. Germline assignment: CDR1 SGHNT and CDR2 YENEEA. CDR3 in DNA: TGTGCCAGCAGCTTATATTCCCCCGAAGCTTTCTTT. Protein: CASSLYSPEAFF.

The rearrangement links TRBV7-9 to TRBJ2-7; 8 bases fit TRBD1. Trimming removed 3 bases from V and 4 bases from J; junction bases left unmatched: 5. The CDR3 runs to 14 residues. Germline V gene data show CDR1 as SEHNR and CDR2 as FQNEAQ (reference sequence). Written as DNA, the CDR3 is TGTGCCAGCAGCTTCGGGACAGGTCTTTACGAGCAGTACTTC. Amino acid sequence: CASSFGTGLYEQYF.

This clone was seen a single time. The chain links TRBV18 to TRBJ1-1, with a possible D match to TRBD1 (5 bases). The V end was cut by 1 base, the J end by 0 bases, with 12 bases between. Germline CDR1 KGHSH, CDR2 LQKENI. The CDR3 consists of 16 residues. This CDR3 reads CASSPRGGDLNTEAFF. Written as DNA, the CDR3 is TGTGCCAGCTCACCACGCGGGGGGGACTTGAACACTGAAGCTTTCTTT.

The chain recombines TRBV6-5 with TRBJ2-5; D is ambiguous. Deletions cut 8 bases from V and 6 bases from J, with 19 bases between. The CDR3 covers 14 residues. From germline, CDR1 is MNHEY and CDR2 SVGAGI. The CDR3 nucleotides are TGTGCCAGCGCTCTTATGGGCAGCCTACAGACCCAGTACTTC. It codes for CASALMGSLQTQYF.

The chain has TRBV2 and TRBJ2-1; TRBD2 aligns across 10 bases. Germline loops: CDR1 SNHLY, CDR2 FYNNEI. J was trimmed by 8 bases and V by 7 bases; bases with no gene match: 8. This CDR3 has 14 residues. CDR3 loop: CASKDGTSVDEQFF. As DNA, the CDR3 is TGTGCCAGCAAGGACGGGACTAGCGTCGATGAGCAGTTCTTC.

In DNA form, the CDR3 reads TGTGCCAGCAGCGCGCCGGGACTAGCCTCCTACAATGAGCAGTTCTTC. Encoded protein: CASSAPGLASYNEQFF. The genes are TRBV9 and TRBJ2-1; 9 positions agree with TRBD2. The germline gives CDR1 SGDLS, CDR2 YYNGEE. CDR3 length: 16 residues. J lost 0 bases, V lost 3 bases, and 4 bases had no gene match.

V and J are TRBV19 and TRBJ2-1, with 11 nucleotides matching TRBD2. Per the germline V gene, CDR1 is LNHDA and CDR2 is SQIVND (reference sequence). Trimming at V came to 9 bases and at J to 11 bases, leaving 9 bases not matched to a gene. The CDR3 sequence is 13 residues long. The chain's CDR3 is CASLGTSGSQQFF. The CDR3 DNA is TGTGCCAGCCTCGGGACTAGCGGATCCCAGCAGTTCTTC. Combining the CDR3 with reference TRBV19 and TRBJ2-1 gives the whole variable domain DGGITQSPKYLFRKEGQNVTLSCEQNLNHDAMYWYRQDPGQGLRLIYYSQIVNDFQKGDIAEGYSVSREKKESFPLTVTSAQKNPTAFYLCASLGTSGSQQFFGPGTRLTVL.

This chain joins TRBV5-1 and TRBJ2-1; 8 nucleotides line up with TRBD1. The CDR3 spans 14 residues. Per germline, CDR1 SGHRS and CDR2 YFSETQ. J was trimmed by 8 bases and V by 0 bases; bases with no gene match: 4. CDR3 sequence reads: CASSLGTGNDEQFF. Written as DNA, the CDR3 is TGCGCCAGCAGCTTGGGGACAGGGAACGATGAGCAGTTCTTC. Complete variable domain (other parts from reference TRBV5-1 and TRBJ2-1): KAGVTQTPRYLIKTRGQQVTLSCSPISGHRSVSWYQQTPGQGLQFLFEYFSETQRNKGNFPGRFSGRQFSNSRSEMNVSTLELGDSALYLCASSLGTGNDEQFFGPGTRLTVL.

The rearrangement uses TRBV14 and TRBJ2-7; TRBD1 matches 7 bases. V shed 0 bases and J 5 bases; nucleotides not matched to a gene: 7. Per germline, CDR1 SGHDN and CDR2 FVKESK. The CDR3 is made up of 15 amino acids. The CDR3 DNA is TGTGCCAGCAGCCAAGATCTCAGAACAGGGGACGAGCAGTACTTC. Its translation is CASSQDLRTGDEQYF.

This CDR3 reads CASSLRLAGAYNEQFF. The CDR3 region has the DNA TGTGCCAGCAGCCTACGACTAGCGGGAGCCTACAATGAGCAGTTCTTC. V gene TRBV11-2 combines with J gene TRBJ2-1; 12 bases agree with TRBD2. Germline V lookup: CDR1 SGHAT, CDR2 FQNNGV. Trimming at V came to 5 bases and at J to 2 bases, leaving 4 bases not matched to a gene. This CDR3 is 16 amino acids long.

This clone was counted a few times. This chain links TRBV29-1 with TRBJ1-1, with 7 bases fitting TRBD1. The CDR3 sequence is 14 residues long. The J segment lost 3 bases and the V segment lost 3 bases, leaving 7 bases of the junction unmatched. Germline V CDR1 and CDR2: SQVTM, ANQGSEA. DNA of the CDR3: TGCAGCGTTGACCCTCGACAGGGTGACACTGAAGCTTTCTTT. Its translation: CSVDPRQGDTEAFF.

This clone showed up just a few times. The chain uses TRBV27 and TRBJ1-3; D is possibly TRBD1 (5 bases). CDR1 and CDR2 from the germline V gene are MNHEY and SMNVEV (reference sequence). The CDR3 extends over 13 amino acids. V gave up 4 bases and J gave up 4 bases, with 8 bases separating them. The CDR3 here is CASSYRQGNTIYF. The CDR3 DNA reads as TGTGCCAGCAGTTACCGACAGGGAAACACCATATATTTT.

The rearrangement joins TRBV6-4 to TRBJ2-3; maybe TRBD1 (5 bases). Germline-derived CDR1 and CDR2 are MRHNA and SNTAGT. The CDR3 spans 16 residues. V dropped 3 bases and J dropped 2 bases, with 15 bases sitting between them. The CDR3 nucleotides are TGTGCCAGCAGTGAAGATCTCCAGGGCCCCACAGATACGCAGTATTTT. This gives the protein CASSEDLQGPTDTQYF.

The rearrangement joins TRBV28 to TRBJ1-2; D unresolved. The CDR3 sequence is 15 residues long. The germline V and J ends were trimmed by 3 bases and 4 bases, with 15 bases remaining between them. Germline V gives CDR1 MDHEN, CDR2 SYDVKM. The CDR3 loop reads CASSLTRGGGYGYTF. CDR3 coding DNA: TGTGCCAGCAGTTTGACCCGAGGAGGAGGCTATGGCTACACCTTC.

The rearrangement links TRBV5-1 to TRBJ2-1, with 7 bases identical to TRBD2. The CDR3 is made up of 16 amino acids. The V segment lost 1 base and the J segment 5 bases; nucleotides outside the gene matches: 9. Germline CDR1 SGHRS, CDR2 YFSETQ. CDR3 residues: CASSLLTGTTNNEQFF. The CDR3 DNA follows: TGCGCCAGCAGCTTGCTCACCGGGACTACCAACAATGAGCAGTTCTTC. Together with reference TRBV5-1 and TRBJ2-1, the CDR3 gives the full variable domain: KAGVTQTPRYLIKTRGQQVTLSCSPISGHRSVSWYQQTPGQGLQFLFEYFSETQRNKGNFPGRFSGRQFSNSRSEMNVSTLELGDSALYLCASSLLTGTTNNEQFFGPGTRLTVL.

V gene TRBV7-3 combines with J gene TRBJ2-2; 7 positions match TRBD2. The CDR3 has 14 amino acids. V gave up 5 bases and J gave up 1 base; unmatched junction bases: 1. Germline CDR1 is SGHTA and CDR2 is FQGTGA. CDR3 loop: CASSRGENTGELFF. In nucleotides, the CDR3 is TGTGCCAGCAGCCGGGGGGAGAACACCGGGGAGCTGTTTTTT. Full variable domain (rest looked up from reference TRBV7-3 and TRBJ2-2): GAGVSQTPSNKVTEKGKYVELRCDPISGHTALYWYRQSLGQGPEFLIYFQGTGAADDSGLPNDRFFAVRPEGSVSTLKIQRTERGDSAVYLCASSRGENTGELFFGEGSRLTVL.

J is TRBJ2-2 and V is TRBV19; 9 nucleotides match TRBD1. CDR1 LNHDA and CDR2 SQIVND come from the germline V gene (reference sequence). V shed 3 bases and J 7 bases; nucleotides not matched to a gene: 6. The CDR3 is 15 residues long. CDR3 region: CASSIRDRVIGELFF. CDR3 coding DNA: TGTGCCAGTAGTATCCGGGACAGGGTAATCGGGGAGCTGTTTTTT.

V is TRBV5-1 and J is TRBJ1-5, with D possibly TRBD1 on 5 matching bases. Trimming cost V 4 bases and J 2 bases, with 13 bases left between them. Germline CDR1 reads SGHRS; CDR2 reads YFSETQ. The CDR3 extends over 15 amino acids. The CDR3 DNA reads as TGCGCCAGCAGCGCCTCTACGGGGGGCAATCAGCCCCAGCATTTT. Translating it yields CASSASTGGNQPQHF.

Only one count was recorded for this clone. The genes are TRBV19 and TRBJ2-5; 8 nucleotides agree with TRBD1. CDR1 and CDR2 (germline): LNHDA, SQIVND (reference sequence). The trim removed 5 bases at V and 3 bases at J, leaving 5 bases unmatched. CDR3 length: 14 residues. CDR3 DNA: TGTGCCAGTAGTCCTCGACAGGGGAAAGAGACCCAGTACTTC. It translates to CASSPRQGKETQYF. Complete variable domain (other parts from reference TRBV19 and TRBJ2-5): DGGITQSPKYLFRKEGQNVTLSCEQNLNHDAMYWYRQDPGQGLRLIYYSQIVNDFQKGDIAEGYSVSREKKESFPLTVTSAQKNPTAFYLCASSPRQGKETQYFGPGTRLLVL.

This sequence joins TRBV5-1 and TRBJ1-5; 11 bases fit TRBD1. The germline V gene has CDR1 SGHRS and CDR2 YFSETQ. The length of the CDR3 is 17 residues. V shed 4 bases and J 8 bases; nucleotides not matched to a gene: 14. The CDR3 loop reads CASSRGQGGTGGEPQHF. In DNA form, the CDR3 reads TGCGCCAGCAGCCGGGGTCAAGGAGGGACAGGGGGGGAGCCCCAGCATTTT.

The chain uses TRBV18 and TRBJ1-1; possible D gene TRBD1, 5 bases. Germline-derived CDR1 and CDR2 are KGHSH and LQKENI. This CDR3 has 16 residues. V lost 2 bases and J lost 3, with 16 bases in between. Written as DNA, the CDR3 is TGTGCCAGCTCACCAAGGTCTACAGGATACGACACTGAAGCTTTCTTT. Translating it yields CASSPRSTGYDTEAFF.

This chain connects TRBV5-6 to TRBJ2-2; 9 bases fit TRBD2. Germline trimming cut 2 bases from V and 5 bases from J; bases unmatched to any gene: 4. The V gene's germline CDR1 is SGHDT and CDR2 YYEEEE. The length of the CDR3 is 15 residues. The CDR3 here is CASSLGSGGTGELFF. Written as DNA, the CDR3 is TGTGCCAGCAGCTTAGGGAGCGGGGGGACCGGGGAGCTGTTTTTT.